This T cell receptor (beta chain) comes out of a study of blood T cell repertoires in COVID-19. Original processing notes: Counts of nucleated cells, estimated from reference gene primer amplification, were obtained. Produced via immunoSEQ multiplex PCR; TCRdb's table is partial and in-frame only. That table supplies the V and J calls and clone size; D and trimming were determined from the DNA. The sample has about 120,000 clones; 70% to 90% are singletons. Trimming cost V 2 bases and J 5 bases, with 8 bases left between them. Looked up from germline, CDR1 is SGDLS and CDR2 is YYNGEE. The CDR3 extends over 14 amino acids.

Sequenced: peripheral blood. The origin of this receptor is a man aged 25-40 years with acute or convalescent COVID-19. The V gene is TRBV9, the J gene TRBJ1-6; D ambiguous. The CDR3 loop is CASSVVEDNSPLHF. The CDR3 DNA follows: TGTGCCAGCAGCGTGGTCGAGGATAATTCACCCCTCCACTTT.